This T cell receptor (beta chain) appears in the sequencing data of a study of T cells after yellow fever vaccination. This clonotype was picked up many times. V lost 5 bases, J lost 8 bases, and 21 bases lay in between. CDR1 DFQATT and CDR2 SNEGSKA come from the germline V gene (reference sequence). The CDR3 length is 14 residues. TCRdb reanalysed the 5' RACE reads using MiXCR and keeps one entry per CDR3 protein. The data contain over 300,000 distinct CDR3 sequences, roughly 3.5% of them seen just once; the ten biggest clones take up roughly a quarter. The chain employs TRBV20-1 and TRBJ1-1; a weak D match, TRBD1 (5 bases). The specimen comprised PBMCs, sampled on the day of the yellow fever booster vaccination. This clonotype originated in a man between 18 and 29 years old who received the YFV17D yellow fever vaccine. CDR3 amino acids: CSAPLAGSFGEAFF. CDR3 sequence (DNA): TGCAGTGCTCCCTTGGCAGGGTCCTTCGGGGAAGCTTTCTTT.